This entry lists 22 T cell receptor beta chains sequenced from one sample in a study of human T cells and chemical hapten exposure. TCRdb recomputed calls from the RACE reads with MiXCR, one row per CDR3 protein. The data hold 90,000 to 110,000 distinct CDR3 sequences, with more than 7% observed a single time. Time point specified: patch test 2, 6 weeks after DPC sensitization. Described treatment: therapeutic diphenylcyclopropenone sensitization with weekly scalp DPC. The sample in question was whole blood, obtained in connection with sensitization to the hapten diphenylcyclopropenone (DPC). The receptors derive from a woman aged 40 to 55 with alopecia areata. Some clones in this sample may be carry-over from other donors' samples.

The V call is TRBV19, the J call TRBJ2-1, with 10 bases that match TRBD2. Germline V gene lookup returns CDR1 LNHDA and CDR2 SQIVND (reference sequence). CDR3 size: 14 residues. V was pared by 9 bases and J by 7 bases, with 9 bases of the junction left unmatched. CDR3 DNA sequence: TGTGCCAGCAACAGCGGGGGGGCTAGGAATGAGCAGTTCTTC. It specifies CASNSGGARNEQFF.

This clonotype was recorded many times. The gene calls are TRBV2 and TRBJ1-1; TRBD1 matches at 7 bases. CDR1 is SNHLY, CDR2 FYNNEI, per germline. The CDR3 is 14 residues long. V trimming: 7 bases; J trimming: 0 bases; junction bases outside the gene matches: 5. The CDR3 is CASIPGTVNTEAFF. DNA for the CDR3: TGTGCCAGCATTCCCGGGACAGTGAACACTGAAGCTTTCTTT.

This clonotype came up a few times. The V and J genes are TRBV6-5 and TRBJ1-2; D may be TRBD1 (5 bases). Germline CDR1 reads MNHEY; CDR2 reads SVGAGI. Trimming shortened V by 0 bases and J by 0 bases, and 11 bases separated the two germline ends. The CDR3 contains 16 residues. In DNA form, the CDR3 reads TGTGCCAGCAGTTACTCGGTGGCCAGGGCTAACTATGGCTACACCTTC. Its translation is CASSYSVARANYGYTF.

The chain employs TRBV11-2 and TRBJ2-2; D ambiguous. The CDR3 has 13 residues. V gave up 3 bases and J gave up 10 bases, with 12 bases separating them. CDR1 is SGHAT, CDR2 FQNNGV, per germline. DNA for the CDR3: TGTGCCAGCAGCTTCCCTGCATCCGAGGAGCTGTTTTTT. Amino acid sequence: CASSFPASEELFF.

In this sample, this clonotype turned up a few times. This rearrangement joins TRBV27 to TRBJ2-7; D not certain. CDR3 length: 13 residues. V was trimmed by 6 bases and J by 5 bases, leaving 14 bases between them. CDR1 MNHEY and CDR2 SMNVEV come from the germline V gene (reference sequence). The CDR3 DNA is TGTGCCAGCAGCCCCCCGGGCCTACACGAGCAGTACTTC. Protein product: CASSPPGLHEQYF.

This sequence joins TRBV7-9 and TRBJ2-5, with TRBD2 as a possible D gene (6 bases). CDR1 SEHNR and CDR2 FQNEAQ come from the germline V gene (reference sequence). The CDR3 has 13 residues. Trimming took 5 bases from V and 4 from J, leaving 11 bases between them. The CDR3 region is CASSPSEGETQYF. The CDR3 DNA sequence: TGTGCCAGCAGCCCTTCGGAGGGAGAGACCCAGTACTTC.

V gene TRBV10-2 combines with J gene TRBJ2-4, with a weak D call TRBD2 (5 bases). Germline CDR1 reads WSHSY; CDR2 reads SAAADI. V was cut by 1 base and J by 0 bases, with 10 bases left in between. The CDR3 has 16 residues. DNA for the CDR3: TGCGCCAGCAGTGAGTTGCAAGGACTAGCCAAAAACATTCAGTACTTC. Translation: CASSELQGLAKNIQYF.

The chain employs TRBV4-2 and TRBJ2-5; 9 bases align to TRBD2. Germline CDR1 and CDR2: LGHNA and YNFKEQ. This CDR3 region has 16 residues. J gave up 5 bases and V 1 base, and 8 bases lay outside the gene matches. The CDR3 reads CASSQGQSSGEETQYF. CDR3 nucleotide sequence: TGTGCCAGCAGCCAAGGGCAGTCTAGCGGGGAGGAGACCCAGTACTTC.

This rearrangement joins TRBV6-5 to TRBJ2-7; D not resolved. V was clipped by 5 bases and J by 0 bases, with 20 bases between them. From germline, CDR1 is MNHEY and CDR2 SVGAGI. This CDR3 contains 17 residues. CDR3 nucleotide sequence: TGTGCCAGCAGTCCCTGGGGAACGGATCCCTCCTCCTACGAGCAGTACTTC. It encodes CASSPWGTDPSSYEQYF.

There are a few counts of this clonotype. The chain links TRBV29-1 to TRBJ2-7, with 9 nucleotides matching TRBD1. The CDR3 contains 13 residues. J lost 3 bases, V lost 8 bases, and 8 bases had no gene match. CDR1 and CDR2 from the germline V gene are SQVTM and ANQGSEA. Here the CDR3 reads CSMKKDRGYEQYF. Here the CDR3 DNA reads TGCAGCATGAAGAAGGACAGGGGCTACGAGCAGTACTTC.

Many counts were recorded for this clonotype. The chain recombines TRBV6-2 or TRBV6-3 with TRBJ2-7, with D possibly TRBD1 on 6 matching bases. V lost 5 bases and J 4 bases, leaving 9 bases between the germline ends. Germline CDR1 MNHEY, CDR2 SVGEGT. CDR3 size: 12 residues. The CDR3 DNA reads as TGTGCCAGCAGTCCCGGGACATACGAGCAGTACTTC. Protein: CASSPGTYEQYF.

In this sample, this clonotype turned up a few times. V is TRBV6-6 and J is TRBJ1-5; no firm D call. Trimming removed 5 bases at V and 6 bases at J, with 14 bases between. Germline values: CDR1 MNHNY, CDR2 SVGAGI (reference sequence). The CDR3 has 14 amino acids. CDR3 DNA sequence: TGTGCCAGCAGTAGGAGGGAGGATGGTCAGCCCCAGCATTTT. This gives the protein CASSRREDGQPQHF.

There are many counts of this clonotype. The V gene is TRBV2, the J gene TRBJ2-5; either TRBD1 or TRBD2 may supply D (5 bases each). Trimming removed 10 bases from V and 1 base from J, with 28 bases in between. This CDR3 comprises 18 residues. Per germline, CDR1 SNHLY and CDR2 FYNNEI. The chain's CDR3 is CATLWNPTGRELQETQYF. CDR3 DNA: TGTGCCACCTTATGGAACCCCACCGGCAGGGAGCTCCAAGAGACCCAGTACTTC. Variable domain in full (rest from reference TRBV2 and TRBJ2-5): EPEVTQTPSHQVTQMGQEVILRCVPISNHLYFYWYRQILGQKVEFLVSFYNNEISEKSEIFDDQFSVERPDGSNFTLKIRSTKLEDSAMYFCATLWNPTGRELQETQYFGPGTRLLVL.

This clonotype was seen many times. This chain links TRBV12-3 or TRBV12-4 with TRBJ1-1; TRBD1 matches 7 bases. The ends lost 6 bases at V and 0 bases at J; junction bases unmatched: 7. CDR3 length: 15 amino acids. The CDR3 DNA is TGTGCCAGCAGCCCCGGGACAGCTTTGAACACTGAAGCTTTCTTT. Translated: CASSPGTALNTEAFF.

This clonotype has just a few counts. The V gene is TRBV11-3, the J gene TRBJ2-2, with D perhaps matching TRBD2 (6 bases). The CDR3 contains 14 residues. Trimming pared 0 bases from V and 6 bases from J, leaving 8 bases between. Germline V gives CDR1 SGHNT, CDR2 YENEEA. CDR3 region: CASSLDPGAGELFF. The DNA of the CDR3 is TGTGCCAGCAGCTTAGATCCGGGGGCCGGGGAGCTGTTTTTT.

This clonotype turned up a few times. The chain is built from TRBV12-3 or TRBV12-4 and TRBJ1-3; 8 bases map to TRBD1. With V trimmed by 5 bases and J by 3 bases, 3 bases remained unmatched. The CDR3 is made up of 14 amino acids. The CDR3 DNA follows: TGTGCCAGCAGTCCCGGGACAGGTGGAAACACCATATATTTT. It yields the protein CASSPGTGGNTIYF.

This clonotype was detected many times. V gene TRBV7-2 combines with J gene TRBJ1-1; D remains unclear. Germline loops: CDR1 SGHTA, CDR2 FQGNSA. V lost 2 bases, J lost 5 bases, and 9 bases lay in between. The CDR3 runs to 13 residues. CDR3 bases: TGTGCCAGCAGCTTACAGGAGGGAACTGAAGCTTTCTTT. Residues: CASSLQEGTEAFF.

This clonotype was seen only a few times. This CDR3 reads CASSSPSGVEQYF. In nucleotides, the CDR3 is TGTGCCAGCAGCTCTCCTAGCGGGGTCGAGCAGTACTTC. V gene TRBV7-2 combines with J gene TRBJ2-7, with 9 nucleotides matching TRBD2. Germline CDR1 and CDR2: SGHTA and FQGNSA. CDR3 length: 13 residues. V was pared by 4 bases and J by 6 bases, with 4 bases of the junction left unmatched.

V and J are TRBV28 and TRBJ2-5; D ambiguous. The germline CDR1 and CDR2 sequences are MDHEN and SYDVKM. The V gene lost 8 bases and the J gene lost 2 bases, with 12 bases spanning the gap. The CDR3 spans 13 residues. CDR3 in DNA: TGTGCCAGCCGCAGCGTCCAACAAGAGACCCAGTACTTC. It yields the protein CASRSVQQETQYF.

The rearrangement uses TRBV20-1 and TRBJ2-7, with a tentative D call TRBD2 (5 bases). CDR1 is DFQATT, CDR2 SNEGSKA, per germline (reference sequence). The ends were cut back, 5 bases at V and 0 bases at J, with 14 bases in the middle. The CDR3 totals 14 residues. The CDR3 DNA follows: TGCAGTGCTTGGTCACTAGTGGGCTCCTACGAGCAGTACTTC. This encodes CSAWSLVGSYEQYF.

This clonotype appeared many times. The chain uses TRBV25-1 and TRBJ1-1, with D maybe TRBD1 (6 bases). The V gene lost 2 bases and the J gene lost 1 base, with 8 bases spanning the gap. CDR1 and CDR2 from the germline V gene are MGHDK and SYGVNS. CDR3 size: 14 residues. CDR3 region: CASSEPGQNTEAFF. The CDR3, as DNA: TGTGCCAGCAGTGAACCGGGACAGAACACTGAAGCTTTCTTT.

Note on this clonotype: Germline and junction disagree at one end, which may indicate a read error. This rearrangement joins TRBV27 to TRBJ1-6; 7 bases align to TRBD1. The CDR3 length is 13 residues. Germline CDR1 is MNHEY and CDR2 is SMNVEV (reference sequence). CDR3 nucleotides: TGTGCCAGCAGCCGGGACAGCAATTCACCCCTCCATTTT. Amino acid sequence: CASSRDSNSPLHF.